These 2 T cell receptor beta chains share one sample of origin, sequenced in a study of T cell responses to AZD1222 COVID-19 vaccine. Clones were sequenced by immunoSEQ multiplex PCR, and TCRdb holds only the in-frame ones, with some missing. The sample has 200,000 or so clones, around 87% seen once; the top ten hold approximately 2.7%. The sample was peripheral blood, taken on day 0 of MenACWY control vaccination. The receptors were sampled from an adult in good health.

The rearrangement links TRBV6-5 to TRBJ2-7, with TRBD1 matching over 11 bases. J was trimmed by 5 bases and V by 6 bases; bases with no gene match: 3. Looked up from germline, CDR1 is MNHEY and CDR2 is SVGAGI. This CDR3 is 13 amino acids long. DNA for the CDR3: TGTGCCAGCAGAGGACAGGGGGCCCACGAGCAGTACTTC. The encoded protein is CASRGQGAHEQYF.

V usage is TRBV7-9 and J usage is TRBJ2-7; 7 bases fit TRBD1. V lost 4 bases and J lost 4; bases outside the gene matches: 7. The germline V gene encodes CDR1 SEHNR and CDR2 FQNEAQ (reference sequence). The CDR3 extends over 14 amino acids. CDR3 amino acids: CASSYRGGWYEQYF. The DNA for the CDR3 is TGTGCCAGCAGCTACCGAGGGGGCTGGTACGAGCAGTACTTC.